A single sample is the source of the 19 T cell receptor beta chains below, sequenced in a study of OX40 agonist ivuxolimab in advanced cancers. Assay used: immunoSEQ multiplex PCR; TCRdb lists only in-frame clones, some missing. Of 60,000 to 70,000 clones listed, around 80% are singletons. Sequenced material: CD4+ or CD8+ T cells sorted from blood, taken in a trial of the OX40 agonist ivuxolimab. These receptors were taken from an adult with an advanced solid tumor such as melanoma, head and neck, liver or kidney cancer.

The chain recombines TRBV6-5 with TRBJ2-2, with TRBD1 as a possible D gene (5 bases). The CDR3 loop spans 14 amino acids. Looked up from germline, CDR1 is MNHEY and CDR2 is SVGAGI. Trimming shortened V by 4 bases and J by 3 bases, and 9 bases separated the two germline ends. CDR3 DNA sequence: TGTGCCAGCAGTTCAGGACAACACACCGGGGAGCTGTTTTTT. It yields the protein CASSSGQHTGELFF.

The chain combines TRBV5-3 with TRBJ2-5, with 10 bases aligning to TRBD1. TRBV5-3 is designated an ORF whose function remains uncertain. V dropped 4 bases and J dropped 7; count of bases not matched to a gene: 10. CDR3 length equals 15 residues. CDR3: CARSTGQGLSGTQYF. The CDR3 nucleotides read TGTGCCAGAAGCACGGGACAGGGGTTGAGTGGGACCCAGTACTTC.

The J gene is TRBJ2-7, the V gene TRBV11-2, with D hard to call. The germline V gene encodes CDR1 SGHAT and CDR2 FQNNGV. V shed 0 bases and J shed 5 bases, with 8 bases lying between them. The CDR3 is 13 residues long. CDR3 sequence reads: CASSLDTKNEQYF. The CDR3 DNA follows: TGTGCCAGCAGCTTAGATACAAAGAACGAGCAGTACTTC.

This chain joins TRBV7-9 and TRBJ2-7; the match to TRBD1 covers 10 bases. Trimming cost V 3 bases and J 0 bases; bases outside gene matches: 8. The CDR3 has 17 residues. Germline V gene lookup returns CDR1 SEHNR and CDR2 FQNEAQ (reference sequence). The CDR3 protein is CASSFITGTGDSYEQYF. CDR3 nucleotide sequence: TGTGCCAGCAGCTTCATAACCGGGACAGGGGACTCCTACGAGCAGTACTTC. The complete variable domain, with remaining parts taken from reference TRBV7-9 and TRBJ2-7, reads DTGVSQNPRHKITKRGQNVTFRCDPISEHNRLYWYRQTLGQGPEFLTYFQNEAQLEKSRLLSDRFSAERPKGSFSTLEIQRTEQGDSAMYLCASSFITGTGDSYEQYFGPGTRLTVT.

This chain connects TRBV15 to TRBJ2-5, with TRBD2 as a possible D gene (5 bases). Trimming took off 9 bases at V and 1 base at J, with 12 bases between the two ends. Germline V gene sequence: CDR1 LNHNV, CDR2 YYDKDF (reference sequence). The CDR3 is 13 amino acids. CDR3 loop: CATSRRGQETQYF. The CDR3 region has the DNA TGTGCCACTTCCCGCCGGGGCCAAGAGACCCAGTACTTC.

V and J are TRBV19 and TRBJ2-1, with a weak D call TRBD2 (6 bases). The CDR3 runs 15 residues. Germline V gene lookup returns CDR1 LNHDA and CDR2 SQIVND (reference sequence). Trimming removed 1 base at V and 2 bases at J, with 9 bases between. This CDR3 is CASSIGDLPYNEQFF. The CDR3 coding sequence is TGTGCCAGTAGTATAGGGGACTTACCCTACAATGAGCAGTTCTTC.

This chain joins TRBV6-5 and TRBJ2-5; D remains unclear. Trimming left V 8 bases short and J 1 base short, with 8 bases between. The CDR3 contains 12 residues. The germline V gene has CDR1 MNHEY and CDR2 SVGAGI. CDR3 sequence: CASYKSQETQYF. CDR3 nucleotides: TGTGCCAGCTATAAATCCCAAGAGACCCAGTACTTC.

The genes are TRBV9 and TRBJ1-2; D is possibly TRBD1 (5 bases). Germline CDR1 SGDLS, CDR2 YYNGEE. V dropped 4 bases and J dropped 5 bases, with 15 bases sitting between them. There are 14 residues in the CDR3. CDR3 nucleotide sequence: TGTGCCAGCAGCCCATCATGGACATTATATGGCTACACCTTC. This translates into CASSPSWTLYGYTF. Supplemented by reference TRBV9 and TRBJ1-2, the full variable domain reads DSGVTQTPKHLITATGQRVTLRCSPRSGDLSVYWYQQSLDQGLQFLIQYYNGEERAKGNILERFSAQQFPDLHSELNLSSLELGDSALYFCASSPSWTLYGYTFGSGTRLTVV.

This sequence joins TRBV5-1 and TRBJ2-3; a weak D match, TRBD1 (5 bases). Germline V gives CDR1 SGHRS, CDR2 YFSETQ. CDR3 length equals 15 residues. The V end was cut by 2 bases, the J end by 4 bases, with 14 bases between. This chain's CDR3 is CASSFGRAVSDTQYF. The DNA of the CDR3 is TGCGCCAGCAGCTTCGGCAGGGCGGTCTCAGATACGCAGTATTTT. Full variable domain (missing parts from reference TRBV5-1 and TRBJ2-3): KAGVTQTPRYLIKTRGQQVTLSCSPISGHRSVSWYQQTPGQGLQFLFEYFSETQRNKGNFPGRFSGRQFSNSRSEMNVSTLELGDSALYLCASSFGRAVSDTQYFGPGTRLTVL.

The rearrangement joins TRBV6-6 to TRBJ1-2, with TRBD1 identical over 7 bases. The CDR3 is made up of 14 amino acids. CDR1 is MNHNY, CDR2 SVGAGI, per germline (reference sequence). With 2 bases clipped from V and 0 bases from J, the junction kept 0 bases outside the gene matches. CDR3 sequence reads: CASSYTGANYGYTF. The CDR3 bases are TGTGCCAGCAGTTACACAGGGGCTAACTATGGCTACACCTTC.

V and J are TRBV9 and TRBJ2-3, with TRBD2 matching over 7 bases. V gave up 0 bases and J gave up 4 bases; unmatched junction bases: 11. The CDR3 covers 17 residues. Looked up from germline, CDR1 is SGDLS and CDR2 is YYNGEE. CDR3 DNA sequence: TGTGCCAGCAGCGTAGTATCTAGCGGAAGAGCCCCAGATACGCAGTATTTT. As protein: CASSVVSSGRAPDTQYF.

This clone was seen a single time. The rearrangement links TRBV7-2 to TRBJ2-3; D remains unclear. The germline V gene has CDR1 SGHTA and CDR2 FQGNSA. The CDR3 spans 11 residues. Trimming shortened V by 5 bases and J by 7 bases, and 7 bases separated the two germline ends. The CDR3 DNA is TGTGCCAGCAGCCTGGGGAATACGCAGTATTTT. Its translation is CASSLGNTQYF. Filled out from reference TRBV7-2 and TRBJ2-3, the complete variable domain reads GAGVSQSPSNKVTEKGKDVELRCDPISGHTALYWYRQSLGQGLEFLIYFQGNSAPDKSGLPSDRFSAERTGGSVSTLTIQRTQQEDSAVYLCASSLGNTQYFGPGTRLTVL.

The V call is TRBV28, the J call TRBJ2-1, with D hard to call. Trimming removed 3 bases from V and 1 base from J, with 1 base in between. Germline CDR1 and CDR2: MDHEN and SYDVKM. The CDR3 has 12 residues. CDR3 in DNA: TGTGCCAGCAGTTTGTCCTACAATGAGCAGTTCTTC. This translates into CASSLSYNEQFF.

This clone was detected only a few times. The V and J genes are TRBV9 and TRBJ2-1; TRBD2 matches 9 bases. Germline trimming cut 3 bases from V and 0 bases from J; bases unmatched to any gene: 10. Looked up from germline, CDR1 is SGDLS and CDR2 is YYNGEE. The CDR3 is 18 residues long. CDR3 loop: CASSGSLSGRFSYNEQFF. DNA for the CDR3: TGTGCCAGCAGCGGTAGCCTTAGCGGGAGATTCTCCTACAATGAGCAGTTCTTC.

The chain joins TRBV7-9 to TRBJ2-7; D may be TRBD2 (5 bases). Germline V lookup: CDR1 SEHNR, CDR2 FQNEAQ (reference sequence). This CDR3 comprises 15 residues. The ends were cut back, 2 bases at V and 3 bases at J, with 14 bases in the middle. The CDR3 reads CASSLSGRGGYEQYF. CDR3 nucleotide sequence: TGTGCCAGCAGCTTAAGCGGTAGAGGTGGCTACGAGCAGTACTTC.

V is TRBV7-2 and J is TRBJ2-1; D gene unclear. Germline V gene data show CDR1 as SGHTA and CDR2 as FQGNSA. The CDR3 is made up of 12 amino acids. Trimming stripped 5 bases from V and 9 bases from J, with 11 bases between. The CDR3 protein is CASSPRAREQFF. CDR3 DNA sequence: TGTGCCAGCAGCCCCCGCGCCCGTGAGCAGTTCTTC.

The chain employs TRBV7-3 and TRBJ2-1, with 10 bases aligning to TRBD2. CDR1 is SGHTA, CDR2 FQGTGA, per germline. CDR3 length: 16 amino acids. The J segment lost 5 bases and the V segment lost 2 bases, leaving 6 bases of the junction unmatched. The CDR3 coding sequence is TGTGCCAGCAGCTTATGGGCTCTAGCGGGAGACAATGAGCAGTTCTTC. This gives the protein CASSLWALAGDNEQFF.

This chain joins TRBV6-5 and TRBJ2-2, with TRBD2 matching over 10 bases. V shed 2 bases, J shed 7 bases, and the junction held 7 bases outside the gene matches. The CDR3 runs 16 residues. Germline CDR1 MNHEY, CDR2 SVGAGI. Here the CDR3 reads CASSYPASGRFGELFF. The CDR3, as DNA: TGTGCCAGCAGTTACCCGGCTAGCGGGAGATTCGGGGAGCTGTTTTTT.

V gene TRBV7-6 combines with J gene TRBJ2-5; 10 bases align to TRBD2. The germline gives CDR1 SGHVS, CDR2 FNYEAQ. This CDR3 is built from 16 residues. Trimming at V came to 1 base and at J to 5 bases, leaving 7 bases not matched to a gene. The CDR3 DNA sequence: TGTGCCAGCAGCTTAGGGAGCGGGAGGGACGGGGAGACCCAGTACTTC. This gives the protein CASSLGSGRDGETQYF.